Included here is one T cell receptor (beta chain) sequence, with context. The record originates from a study of blood T cell repertoires in COVID-19. The overall study: PBMCs, B-cell-depleted T cells, or T cells provided the cDNA or gDNA that made up the material.

The germline V gene has CDR1 MNHEY and CDR2 SVGAGI. V was trimmed by 2 bases and J by 2 bases, leaving 6 bases between them. The CDR3 consists of 13 residues. This table comes from immunoSEQ multiplex PCR, and its TCRdb copy is limited to in-frame clones, with some not included. The sample gives fewer than 400,000 clones, roughly 88% of which show up once; roughly 2.9% is in the top ten. Sequencing input: peripheral blood. The genes are TRBV6-5 and TRBJ2-5, with a weak D call TRBD2 (5 bases). The source is a woman in her twenties or thirties with COVID-19, enrolled during active disease. The CDR3 region is CASSYPGQETQYF. The DNA for the CDR3 is TGTGCCAGCAGTTACCCGGGGCAAGAGACCCAGTACTTC.